This entry lists 23 T cell receptor beta chains sequenced from one sample in a study of shared T cell receptors in the human thymus. Clones were sequenced by immunoSEQ multiplex PCR, and TCRdb holds only the in-frame ones, with some missing. The sample includes roughly 500,000 clones, 75% to 85% seen only once; the top ten take roughly 0.013%. This same sample was also part of a study on human thymus T cells.

Source material: thymocytes. These receptors all come from a boy younger than two with a congenital heart defect.

V gene TRBV5-1 combines with J gene TRBJ2-7, with TRBD1 matching 10 bases. Germline CDR1 reads SGHRS; CDR2 reads YFSETQ. The CDR3 covers 15 residues. V gave up 4 bases and J gave up 2 bases; unmatched junction bases: 6. In nucleotides, the CDR3 is TGCGCCAGCAGCCCCCGGGACAGGGGACCCTACGAGCAGTACTTC. Its translation: CASSPRDRGPYEQYF.

This clone was counted only a few times. The gene calls are TRBV28 and TRBJ1-4; 8 nucleotides agree with TRBD1. The CDR3 runs 17 residues. Germline V CDR1 and CDR2: MDHEN, SYDVKM. The V gene end was trimmed by 5 bases and the J gene end by 3 bases; junction bases not matched to a gene: 11. In DNA, the CDR3 is TGTGCCAGCAGTGTGTGGGGGGCGACAGGGGCTAATGAAAAACTGTTTTTT. Protein product: CASSVWGATGANEKLFF.

This chain links TRBV14 with TRBJ2-7; D gene unclear. This CDR3 region has 15 residues. The germline CDR1 and CDR2 sequences are SGHDN and FVKESK. V dropped 0 bases and J dropped 0 bases, with 9 bases sitting between them. The CDR3 DNA reads TGTGCCAGCAGCCAAGACCAGGCCAGCTCCTACGAGCAGTACTTC. Its translation: CASSQDQASSYEQYF. Together with reference TRBV14 and TRBJ2-7, the CDR3 gives the full variable domain: EAGVTQFPSHSVIEKGQTVTLRCDPISGHDNLYWYRRVMGKEIKFLLHFVKESKQDESGMPNNRFLAERTGGTYSTLKVQPAELEDSGVYFCASSQDQASSYEQYFGPGTRLTVT.

The gene calls are TRBV25-1 and TRBJ2-5; D possibly corresponds to TRBD2 (5 bases). V was cut by 7 bases and J by 2 bases, with 11 bases left in between. Germline assignment: CDR1 MGHDK and CDR2 SYGVNS. There are 13 residues in the CDR3. In DNA form, the CDR3 reads TGTGCCAGCATCCCCGGGGAGCAAGAGACCCAGTACTTC. Translation: CASIPGEQETQYF.

As DNA, the CDR3 is TGTGCCATCAGTGGCCCAGGGCTCGCTGAAGCTTTCTTT. Translation gives CAISGPGLAEAFF. The rearrangement uses TRBV10-3 and TRBJ1-1, with TRBD1 as a possible D gene (5 bases). The CDR3 consists of 13 residues. V was shortened by 4 bases and J by 6 bases, with 12 bases between the two germline ends. CDR1 is ENHRY, CDR2 SYGVKD, per germline.

The chain joins TRBV20-1 to TRBJ2-1; D ambiguous. Trimming took 5 bases from V and 7 from J, leaving 9 bases between them. The CDR3 runs 11 residues. Germline values: CDR1 DFQATT, CDR2 SNEGSKA (reference sequence). The CDR3 sequence: CSAPTGNEQFF. CDR3 nucleotide sequence: TGCAGTGCTCCGACTGGGAATGAGCAGTTCTTC.

This clone was recorded a few times. The CDR3 sequence: CASSSSGRLVYNEQFF. In nucleotides, the CDR3 is TGTGCCAGCAGTAGTAGCGGGAGGTTAGTTTACAATGAGCAGTTCTTC. The V call is TRBV6-6, the J call TRBJ2-1, with 10 bases that match TRBD2. The CDR3 loop spans 16 amino acids. V shed 5 bases, J shed 4 bases, and the junction held 8 bases outside the gene matches. CDR1 is MNHNY, CDR2 SVGAGI, per germline (reference sequence).

This clone was found a few times. V usage is TRBV21-1 and J usage is TRBJ2-7; TRBD1, the table's D call, lacks a check against the DNA. TRBV21-1 is assigned pseudogene status. The CDR3 sequence is 15 residues long. The CDR3 coding sequence is TGTGCCAGCAGCACCTCGGGACAGAGCTCCTACGAGCAGTACTTC. Encoded protein: CASSTSGQSSYEQYF.

This clone has a handful of counts. The chain combines TRBV4-3 with TRBJ2-5, with 13 positions matching TRBD2. V gave up 3 bases and J gave up 0 bases; unmatched junction bases: 1. The CDR3 length is 16 residues. Germline loops: CDR1 LGHNA, CDR2 YSLEER. CDR3 in DNA: TGCGCCAGCAGCCAGACTAGCGGGAGGCACCAAGAGACCCAGTACTTC. This encodes CASSQTSGRHQETQYF.

The CDR3 nucleotides are TGTGCCAGCAGTGAGAGAGGTTCGGGCGGGAGGGGCGAGCAGTACTTC. Residues: CASSERGSGGRGEQYF. The rearrangement uses TRBV25-1 and TRBJ2-7; 9 positions match TRBD2. With V trimmed by 3 bases and J by 6 bases, 12 bases remained unmatched. The CDR3 sequence is 16 residues long. Germline assignment: CDR1 MGHDK and CDR2 SYGVNS.

This sequence joins TRBV19 and TRBJ2-1; the match to TRBD2 covers 12 bases. This CDR3 comprises 18 residues. In germline, CDR1 is LNHDA, CDR2 SQIVND (reference sequence). With 1 base clipped from V and 6 bases from J, the junction kept 10 bases outside the gene matches. The CDR3 coding sequence is TGTGCCAGTAGTATAGCGGGGCTAGCGGGAGGGCCTGGCAATGAGCAGTTCTTC. Encoded protein: CASSIAGLAGGPGNEQFF.

The chain links TRBV5-6 to TRBJ2-1, with D hard to call. Between the trimmed V and J ends, which lost 4 bases and 5 bases, there was a span of 7 bases. The germline CDR1 and CDR2 sequences are SGHDT and YYEEEE. This CDR3 has 12 residues. The CDR3 nucleotides read TGTGCCAGCAGCCCCCGGGACAATGAGCAGTTCTTC. It yields the protein CASSPRDNEQFF.

The chain is built from TRBV6-1 and TRBJ2-7; the match to TRBD2 covers 8 bases. With V trimmed by 10 bases and J by 2 bases, 10 bases remained unmatched. CDR3 size: 14 residues. Germline V CDR1 and CDR2: MNHNS, SASEGT. For the CDR3, the DNA is TGTGCCACTCGGGGGGGCAGGGGAACCTACGAGCAGTACTTC. It yields the protein CATRGGRGTYEQYF.

CDR3 protein: CASSLHQTSGRELPDTQYF. The CDR3 region has the DNA TGTGCCAGCAGTCTGCACCAGACTAGCGGGAGGGAATTGCCAGATACGCAGTATTTT. The chain recombines TRBV28 with TRBJ2-3, with 14 bases lining up with TRBD2. The CDR3 spans 19 residues. The ends lost 5 bases at V and 4 bases at J; junction bases unmatched: 14. The V gene's germline CDR1 is MDHEN and CDR2 SYDVKM.

V is TRBV10-2 and J is TRBJ1-4, with TRBD1 matching 8 bases. The CDR3 runs to 16 residues. V was clipped by 4 bases and J by 7 bases; unmatched bases: 11. The germline V gene has CDR1 WSHSY and CDR2 SAAADI. This CDR3 reads CASSGGAGGRSEKLFF. In DNA form, the CDR3 reads TGCGCCAGCAGTGGGGGCGCAGGGGGCCGGAGTGAAAAACTGTTTTTT.

The chain couples TRBV30 to TRBJ2-4; perhaps TRBD2 as D (6 bases). Germline loops: CDR1 GTSNPN, CDR2 SVGIG (reference sequence). The CDR3 sequence is 16 residues long. V was shortened by 4 bases and J by 1 base, with 17 bases between the two germline ends. CDR3 sequence reads: CAWIAGSGLAKNIQYF. In DNA form, the CDR3 reads TGTGCCTGGATCGCGGGGTCCGGGCTGGCCAAAAACATTCAGTACTTC.

This clone was observed a handful of times. The chain combines TRBV28 with TRBJ1-1; TRBD1 is a possible D gene (6 bases). The CDR3 contains 13 residues. CDR1 MDHEN and CDR2 SYDVKM come from the germline V gene. The V end was cut by 7 bases, the J end by 5 bases, with 14 bases between. CDR3 amino acids: CASTLGGLTEAFF. For the CDR3, the DNA is TGTGCCAGCACCCTGGGGGGGCTTACTGAAGCTTTCTTT.

In the case of this clone: The junction departs from the called germline gene at one end, perhaps through a read error. The chain links TRBV7-8 to TRBJ2-1; D perhaps matches TRBD2 (6 bases). Germline lookup yields CDR1 SGHVS and CDR2 FQNEAQ. This CDR3 has 12 amino acids. The CDR3 is CASSPRLVSFLF. The CDR3 region has the DNA TGTGCCAGCAGCCCCAGACTAGTCTCTTTTCTCTTC.

This rearrangement joins TRBV27 to TRBJ2-5; 7 positions agree with TRBD1. CDR3 length: 15 residues. Germline CDR1 and CDR2: MNHEY and SMNVEV (reference sequence). Germline trimming cut 2 bases from V and 1 base from J; bases unmatched to any gene: 4. In nucleotides, the CDR3 is TGTGCCAGCAGTTTAGAAGGGGGCGCCCAAGAGACCCAGTACTTC. Translating it yields CASSLEGGAQETQYF.

V gene TRBV15 combines with J gene TRBJ2-3; 7 bases match TRBD2. CDR3 length equals 22 residues. V was pared by 3 bases and J by 0 bases, with 24 bases of the junction left unmatched. The V gene's germline CDR1 is LNHNV and CDR2 YYDKDF (reference sequence). CDR3 sequence reads: CATSSLPWGGEERPLSTDTQYF. CDR3 nucleotides: TGTGCCACCAGCAGCCTCCCGTGGGGGGGTGAGGAGCGGCCCCTAAGCACAGATACGCAGTATTTT.

This chain links TRBV27 with TRBJ2-5, with 7 bases aligning to TRBD2. Trimming removed 5 bases from V and 5 bases from J; junction bases left unmatched: 11. Germline values: CDR1 MNHEY, CDR2 SMNVEV (reference sequence). The CDR3 runs to 15 residues. In nucleotides, the CDR3 is TGTGCCAGCAGTCCCCTAGCGGAGCCTCAGGAGACCCAGTACTTC. Amino acid sequence: CASSPLAEPQETQYF.

The rearrangement joins TRBV6-5 to TRBJ2-7; D is perhaps TRBD1 (5 bases). CDR3 length: 13 amino acids. Germline CDR1 reads MNHEY; CDR2 reads SVGAGI. The ends were cut back, 6 bases at V and 2 bases at J, with 11 bases in the middle. The CDR3 DNA follows: TGTGCCAGCAGCCCCAGGGCGACCTACGAGCAGTACTTC. Translated, it gives CASSPRATYEQYF.

This chain uses TRBV28 with TRBJ1-1; D call uncertain. The CDR3 has 14 residues. V dropped 3 bases and J dropped 1 base, with 9 bases sitting between them. Looked up from germline, CDR1 is MDHEN and CDR2 is SYDVKM. The CDR3 protein is CASSFRAGNTEAFF. CDR3 coding DNA: TGTGCCAGCAGTTTCCGCGCGGGGAACACTGAAGCTTTCTTT. Supplemented by reference TRBV28 and TRBJ1-1, the full variable domain reads DVKVTQSSRYLVKRTGEKVFLECVQDMDHENMFWYRQDPGLGLRLIYFSYDVKMKEKGDIPEGYSVSREKKERFSLILESASTNQTSMYLCASSFRAGNTEAFFGQGTRLTVV.